The 11 T cell receptor beta chains listed next were all sequenced from one sample in a study of response to subunit inactivated influenza vaccine. A single record per CDR3 protein comes from TCRdb applying MiXCR to the RT-PCR reads. Here the sample spans about 540,000 distinct CDR3 sequences, roughly 23% being singletons. Separately, the same data were catalogued under a study of T cells expressing NK-cell markers. That paper adds: 5'RACE template switching with UMIs generated TCR beta cDNA.

The sequencing used CD4+ T cells sorted from PBMCs, collected roughly 12 days after vaccination. The receptor set was obtained from a man in his fifties who received an inactivated influenza vaccine.

CDR3 nucleotide sequence: TGCGCCAGCAGCTTGGGACAGGGGCCGTTGTGGGCTTTCTTT. Translation gives CASSLGQGPLWAFF. V gene TRBV5-1 combines with J gene TRBJ1-1, with 8 positions matching TRBD1. The germline gives CDR1 SGHRS, CDR2 YFSETQ. This CDR3 is 14 amino acids long. V trimming: 0 bases; J trimming: 11 bases; junction bases outside the gene matches: 9.

The chain combines TRBV5-1 with TRBJ1-2, with D tentatively TRBD1 (5 bases). V was pared by 4 bases and J by 0 bases, with 16 bases between. The CDR3 totals 16 residues. Germline CDR1 SGHRS, CDR2 YFSETQ. The chain's CDR3 is CASSPAGTVSNYGYTF. CDR3 DNA sequence: TGCGCCAGCAGCCCTGCCGGGACCGTCTCTAACTATGGCTACACCTTC.

The gene calls are TRBV19 and TRBJ2-7; D remains unclear. The germline V gene has CDR1 LNHDA and CDR2 SQIVND (reference sequence). With 7 bases removed from V and 2 bases from J, the gap between germline ends came to 15 bases. The CDR3 is 14 amino acids. This CDR3 is CASKRATGPYEQYF. Here the CDR3 DNA reads TGTGCCAGTAAACGGGCGACGGGCCCCTACGAGCAGTACTTC.

The sample holds a few counts of this clonotype. The chain links TRBV7-2 to TRBJ2-1; 12 bases match TRBD2. The ends lost 3 bases at V and 0 bases at J; junction bases unmatched: 15. The CDR3 loop spans 21 amino acids. Germline assignment: CDR1 SGHTA and CDR2 FQGNSA. As DNA, the CDR3 is TGTGCCAGCAGCTTGCGAGTGTTGGGACTAGCGGGTCATAGCTCCTACAATGAGCAGTTCTTC. This translates into CASSLRVLGLAGHSSYNEQFF.

This chain links TRBV5-1 with TRBJ2-3; D unresolved. The CDR3 spans 14 residues. V lost 0 bases and J lost 6, with 11 bases in between. Per the germline V gene, CDR1 is SGHRS and CDR2 is YFSETQ. The CDR3, as DNA: TGCGCCAGCAGCTTGGAAGGCAGGCGGGATACGCAGTATTTT. It encodes CASSLEGRRDTQYF.

This clonotype was picked up many times. The chain combines TRBV5-5 with TRBJ2-1; D remains unclear. The CDR3 spans 15 residues. The V end lost 1 base, the J end lost 7 bases, and 15 bases lay between the germline ends. CDR1 SGHKS and CDR2 YYEKEE come from the germline V gene (reference sequence). The CDR3 loop is CASSLSPFFENEQFF. The CDR3 DNA reads as TGTGCCAGCAGCTTGTCCCCTTTCTTTGAGAATGAGCAGTTCTTC.

The chain has TRBV3-1 and TRBJ2-6; a possible D gene is TRBD2 (5 bases). Trimming left V 0 bases short and J 2 bases short, with 5 bases between. CDR3 length: 15 amino acids. CDR1 LGHDT and CDR2 YNNKEL come from the germline V gene (reference sequence). The CDR3 bases are TGTGCCAGCAGCCAAGAGAGGGCTGGGGCCAACGTCCTGACTTTC. Translation gives CASSQERAGANVLTF.

The chain carries TRBV29-1 and TRBJ2-7, with 7 bases that match TRBD1. The CDR3 has 14 amino acids. Germline V gene lookup returns CDR1 SQVTM and CDR2 ANQGSEA. V was clipped by 0 bases and J by 0 bases; unmatched bases: 2. The CDR3 loop is CSVEDRDSSYEQYF. The CDR3 DNA reads TGCAGCGTTGAAGATCGGGACAGCTCCTACGAGCAGTACTTC.

This clonotype was seen only a few times. The V and J genes are TRBV7-6 and TRBJ1-4; possibly TRBD1 for D (6 bases). The CDR3 runs to 13 residues. The germline V gene encodes CDR1 SGHVS and CDR2 FNYEAQ. Trimming took 5 bases from V and 7 from J, leaving 11 bases between them. The CDR3 DNA sequence: TGTGCCAGCAGCGACAACAGGGCTGAAAAACTGTTTTTT. It is translated as CASSDNRAEKLFF.

This clonotype was counted between two and nine times. V gene TRBV7-8 combines with J gene TRBJ1-5; D is ambiguous. This CDR3 contains 15 residues. V lost 0 bases and J 3 bases, leaving 9 bases between the germline ends. The germline V gene encodes CDR1 SGHVS and CDR2 FQNEAQ. The CDR3 protein is CASSLARDLNQPQHF. CDR3 DNA: TGTGCCAGCAGCTTAGCGCGGGATCTCAATCAGCCCCAGCATTTT.

The V and J genes are TRBV6-2 or TRBV6-3 and TRBJ2-7; 13 bases agree with TRBD2. The CDR3 extends over 16 amino acids. Trimming cost V 10 bases and J 7 bases; bases outside gene matches: 16. CDR1 is MNHEY and CDR2 is SVGEGT in the germline V gene. The CDR3 DNA reads TGTGCCATCTCCAGACCAGGACTAGCGGGAGTAGGAGAGCAGTACTTC. Its translation is CAISRPGLAGVGEQYF.